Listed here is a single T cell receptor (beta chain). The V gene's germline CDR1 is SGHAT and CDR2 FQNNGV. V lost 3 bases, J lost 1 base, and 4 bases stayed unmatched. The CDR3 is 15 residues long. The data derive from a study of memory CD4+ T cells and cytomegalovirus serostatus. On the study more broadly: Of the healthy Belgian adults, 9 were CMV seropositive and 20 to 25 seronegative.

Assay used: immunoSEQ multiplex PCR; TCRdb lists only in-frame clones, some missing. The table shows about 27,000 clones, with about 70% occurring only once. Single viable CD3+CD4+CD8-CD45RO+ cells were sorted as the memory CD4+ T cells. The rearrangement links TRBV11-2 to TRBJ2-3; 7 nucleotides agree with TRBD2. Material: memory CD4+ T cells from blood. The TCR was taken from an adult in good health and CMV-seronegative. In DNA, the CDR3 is TGTGCCAGCAGCTTCGGGGGGACTGGCACAGATACGCAGTATTTT. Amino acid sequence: CASSFGGTGTDTQYF.